A single sample is the source of the 24 T cell receptor beta chains below, sequenced in a study of blood T cell repertoires in COVID-19. Only in-frame clones appear in the TCRdb table, and some are missing; sequencing was by immunoSEQ multiplex PCR. The sample lists over 300,000 clones; approximately 85% were seen once. The source material was peripheral blood. The receptors stem from a human donor in a cohort sampled during active COVID-19.

This rearrangement joins TRBV5-1 to TRBJ2-3; 13 nucleotides agree with TRBD2. The germline CDR1 and CDR2 sequences are SGHRS and YFSETQ. This CDR3 is built from 17 residues. V lost 4 bases to trimming and J lost 5 bases; unmatched junction nucleotides: 10. The CDR3: CASSRTHTSGGVDTQYF. The CDR3 bases are TGCGCCAGCAGCAGGACCCATACTAGCGGGGGGGTAGATACGCAGTATTTT. The full variable domain, its missing parts supplied by reference TRBV5-1 and TRBJ2-3, is KAGVTQTPRYLIKTRGQQVTLSCSPISGHRSVSWYQQTPGQGLQFLFEYFSETQRNKGNFPGRFSGRQFSNSRSEMNVSTLELGDSALYLCASSRTHTSGGVDTQYFGPGTRLTVL.

The V and J genes are TRBV5-5 and TRBJ1-2; possibly TRBD1 for D (6 bases). Germline CDR1 and CDR2: SGHKS and YYEKEE (reference sequence). The CDR3 length is 12 residues. The V and J ends lost 3 bases and 8 bases respectively, with 11 bases between them. CDR3: CASSWDNRGYTF. In nucleotides, the CDR3 is TGTGCCAGCAGCTGGGACAATAGAGGCTACACCTTC. Full variable domain (remainder filled in from reference TRBV5-5 and TRBJ1-2): DAGVTQSPTHLIKTRGQQVTLRCSPISGHKSVSWYQQVLGQGPQFIFQYYEKEERGRGNFPDRFSARQFPNYSSELNVNALLLGDSALYLCASSWDNRGYTFGSGTRLTVV.

The V gene is TRBV7-3, the J gene TRBJ2-5; 7 bases are shared with TRBD2. With V trimmed by 3 bases and J by 5 bases, 9 bases remained unmatched. CDR1 SGHTA and CDR2 FQGTGA come from the germline V gene. This CDR3 contains 15 residues. The CDR3 nucleotides are TGTGCCAGCAGCTTTGAGGGAGGGAATTTTGAGACCCAGTACTTC. Amino acids: CASSFEGGNFETQYF.

The rearrangement uses TRBV5-5 and TRBJ2-1; tentative D call: TRBD1 (6 bases). There are 16 residues in the CDR3. Germline assignment: CDR1 SGHKS and CDR2 YYEKEE (reference sequence). V was cut by 1 base and J by 2 bases, with 13 bases left in between. The CDR3 spells CASSLTQGIPYNEQFF. For the CDR3, the DNA is TGTGCCAGCAGCTTGACACAGGGCATACCCTACAATGAGCAGTTCTTC.

The chain joins TRBV10-1 to TRBJ2-1; 10 bases match TRBD2. Germline assignment: CDR1 WNHNN and CDR2 SYGVQD (reference sequence). V trimming: 3 bases; J trimming: 5 bases; junction bases outside the gene matches: 10. CDR3 length equals 17 residues. The CDR3 sequence is CASSEGWLAGAHNEQFF. The CDR3 DNA follows: TGCGCCAGCAGTGAAGGGTGGCTAGCGGGGGCTCACAATGAGCAGTTCTTC.

This clone occurred once. The chain carries TRBV18 and TRBJ1-2; 8 bases are a match to TRBD1. In germline, CDR1 is KGHSH, CDR2 LQKENI. The V and J ends lost 2 bases and 0 bases, in that order; junction bases with no gene match: 11. The CDR3 is 18 residues long. The chain's CDR3 is CASSPLQGDIPSNYGYTF. As DNA, the CDR3 is TGTGCCAGCTCACCATTACAGGGGGACATACCCTCTAACTATGGCTACACCTTC.

The rearrangement uses TRBV7-6 and TRBJ1-1; D gene unclear. Germline values: CDR1 SGHVS, CDR2 FNYEAQ. V lost 5 bases and J 9 bases, leaving 16 bases between the germline ends. This CDR3 spans 13 amino acids. DNA of the CDR3: TGTGCCAGCAGCCCATACTTGTCCGGGAAAGCTTTCTTT. Protein: CASSPYLSGKAFF.

The chain recombines TRBV7-8 with TRBJ1-5; the D gene is possibly TRBD1 (5 bases). Trimming took off 4 bases at V and 0 bases at J, with 19 bases between the two ends. The CDR3 sequence is 18 residues long. Germline V gene lookup returns CDR1 SGHVS and CDR2 FQNEAQ. CDR3 sequence: CASSSTPGRPFSNQPQHF. The CDR3 DNA reads TGTGCCAGCAGCTCGACCCCAGGGCGACCGTTTAGCAATCAGCCCCAGCATTTT. The complete variable domain, with remaining parts taken from reference TRBV7-8 and TRBJ1-5, reads GAGVSQSPRYKVAKRGQDVALRCDPISGHVSLFWYQQALGQGPEFLTYFQNEAQLDKSGLPSDRFFAERPEGSVSTLKIQRTQQEDSAVYLCASSSTPGRPFSNQPQHFGDGTRLSIL.

This clone came up once. This chain uses TRBV24-1 with TRBJ2-3; D gene uncertain. The V gene's germline CDR1 is KGHDR and CDR2 SFDVKD. The CDR3 contains 16 residues. V was clipped by 3 bases and J by 0 bases, with 12 bases between them. CDR3: CATSDRTESSTDTQYF. CDR3 DNA: TGTGCCACCAGTGATCGCACAGAGTCTAGCACAGATACGCAGTATTTT.

In this sample, this clone turned up once. The genes are TRBV5-3 and TRBJ1-6; D unclear. TRBV5-3 is treated as an ORF (open reading frame) with a function not yet certain. V lost 1 base and J 0 bases, leaving 5 bases between the germline ends. There are 15 residues in the CDR3. CDR3 bases: TGTGCCAGAAGCTTGTACGGCTCCTATAATTCACCCCTCCACTTT. Its translation is CARSLYGSYNSPLHF.

The chain uses TRBV6-6 and TRBJ1-5; 7 bases match TRBD1. CDR3 size: 16 residues. V trimming: 6 bases; J trimming: 6 bases; junction bases outside the gene matches: 14. Germline V gene sequence: CDR1 MNHNY, CDR2 SVGAGI (reference sequence). CDR3 in DNA: TGTGCCAGCAGCCAGGACAGGCCTGGGTTCAGTCAGCCCCAGCATTTT. Translating it yields CASSQDRPGFSQPQHF.

The rearrangement links TRBV24-1 to TRBJ2-5; 8 bases are a match to TRBD2. Trimming at V came to 9 bases and at J to 1 base, leaving 3 bases not matched to a gene. From germline, CDR1 is KGHDR and CDR2 SFDVKD. This CDR3 has 13 amino acids. CDR3 nucleotide sequence: TGTGCCACCGGCCGGGGGGGCCAAGAGACCCAGTACTTC. The encoded protein is CATGRGGQETQYF.

This clone has a count of ten or more. J is TRBJ2-7 and V is TRBV5-5; possible D gene TRBD2, 6 bases. CDR1 is SGHKS, CDR2 YYEKEE, per germline (reference sequence). This CDR3 is 16 amino acids long. V dropped 0 bases and J dropped 0 bases, with 13 bases sitting between them. Here the CDR3 reads CASSLDAGPSSYEQYF. The CDR3 region has the DNA TGTGCCAGCAGCTTGGACGCGGGGCCTAGCTCCTACGAGCAGTACTTC.

V usage is TRBV4-2 and J usage is TRBJ1-2; D may be TRBD1 (5 bases). The germline V gene has CDR1 LGHNA and CDR2 YNFKEQ. This CDR3 has 16 residues. Deletions cut 0 bases from V and 2 bases from J, with 13 bases between. CDR3 sequence (DNA): TGTGCCAGCAGCCAAGATATACAAGGGGCGAACTATGGCTACACCTTC. It translates to CASSQDIQGANYGYTF.

This chain links TRBV24-1 with TRBJ1-4; TRBD1 matches 8 bases. Germline-derived CDR1 and CDR2 are KGHDR and SFDVKD. This CDR3 spans 12 amino acids. Trimming removed 7 bases from V and 10 bases from J; junction bases left unmatched: 4. The CDR3 is CATRDRDGKLFF. For the CDR3, the DNA is TGTGCCACCAGGGACAGGGACGGAAAACTGTTTTTT.

The chain is built from TRBV27 and TRBJ1-1; unclear D gene. Between the trimmed V and J ends, which lost 4 bases and 4 bases, there was a span of 10 bases. Germline CDR1 MNHEY, CDR2 SMNVEV (reference sequence). The CDR3 length is 13 residues. The CDR3 DNA sequence: TGTGCCAGCAGTTCGGGAGGTTCCACTGAAGCTTTCTTT. It is translated as CASSSGGSTEAFF.

V gene TRBV2 combines with J gene TRBJ2-7; 7 positions agree with TRBD1. Germline CDR1 reads SNHLY; CDR2 reads FYNNEI. V lost 6 bases and J lost 3; bases outside the gene matches: 8. There are 14 residues in the CDR3. The CDR3 sequence: CASSLNRGNYEQYF. The DNA for the CDR3 is TGTGCCAGCAGCCTTAACAGGGGCAACTACGAGCAGTACTTC.

The chain joins TRBV2 to TRBJ2-7; TRBD1 matches 7 bases. V gave up 7 bases and J gave up 4 bases; unmatched junction bases: 10. Germline lookup yields CDR1 SNHLY and CDR2 FYNNEI. The CDR3 length is 14 residues. The CDR3 DNA reads as TGTGCCAGCAACCGGGGACAGTCGAGTTACGAGCAGTACTTC. Amino acids: CASNRGQSSYEQYF. Full variable domain (remainder filled in from reference TRBV2 and TRBJ2-7): EPEVTQTPSHQVTQMGQEVILRCVPISNHLYFYWYRQILGQKVEFLVSFYNNEISEKSEIFDDQFSVERPDGSNFTLKIRSTKLEDSAMYFCASNRGQSSYEQYFGPGTRLTVT.

The rearrangement uses TRBV6-5 and TRBJ1-1, with D unresolved. Between the trimmed V and J ends, which lost 3 bases and 1 base, there was a span of 9 bases. Germline CDR1 and CDR2: MNHEY and SVGAGI. The CDR3 has 14 amino acids. Here the CDR3 DNA reads TGTGCCAGCAGTTATCGACTTACGAACACTGAAGCTTTCTTT. Translated: CASSYRLTNTEAFF.

This clone was counted a single time. The chain recombines TRBV7-9 with TRBJ1-1, with D perhaps matching TRBD1 (5 bases). The V end lost 11 bases, the J end lost 2 bases, and 12 bases lay between the germline ends. Germline V CDR1 and CDR2: SEHNR, FQNEAQ (reference sequence). This CDR3 region has 12 residues. CDR3 sequence reads: CAGRRGNTEAFF. As DNA, the CDR3 is TGTGCCGGCCGGAGGGGCAACACTGAAGCTTTCTTT.

In DNA form, the CDR3 reads TGTGCCAGTACCCTGGACAGGGTAAACACTGAAGCTTTCTTT. It specifies CASTLDRVNTEAFF. The V gene is TRBV19, the J gene TRBJ1-1; 8 nucleotides align to TRBD1. The CDR3 totals 14 residues. From germline, CDR1 is LNHDA and CDR2 SQIVND (reference sequence). Trimming took 7 bases from V and 2 from J; bases not matched to a gene: 6. The full variable domain, its missing parts supplied by reference TRBV19 and TRBJ1-1, is DGGITQSPKYLFRKEGQNVTLSCEQNLNHDAMYWYRQDPGQGLRLIYYSQIVNDFQKGDIAEGYSVSREKKESFPLTVTSAQKNPTAFYLCASTLDRVNTEAFFGQGTRLTVV.

In its sample, this clone was seen a few times. The CDR3: CSVFRGEQYF. The CDR3 coding sequence is TGCAGCGTTTTCAGGGGCGAGCAGTACTTC. This sequence joins TRBV29-1 and TRBJ2-7; a weak D match, TRBD1 (6 bases). Per germline, CDR1 SQVTM and CDR2 ANQGSEA. V lost 5 bases to trimming and J lost 6 bases, with 8 bases between them. This CDR3 contains 10 residues.

The rearrangement uses TRBV20-1 and TRBJ2-7; 8 positions match TRBD2. This CDR3 is built from 13 residues. CDR1 is DFQATT and CDR2 is SNEGSKA in the germline V gene (reference sequence). After removal of 3 bases from V and 7 bases from J, the junction contained 8 bases not matched to a gene. CDR3 region: CSASGSGGREQYF. The CDR3 nucleotides read TGCAGTGCTAGTGGCAGCGGGGGTAGGGAGCAGTACTTC.

V gene TRBV6-4 combines with J gene TRBJ2-1; possible D gene TRBD1, 5 bases. The CDR3 spans 17 residues. CDR1 is MRHNA and CDR2 is SNTAGT in the germline V gene. Trimming shortened V by 0 bases and J by 0 bases, and 12 bases separated the two germline ends. CDR3 nucleotides: TGTGCCAGCAGTGACTCGAATTGGACAAGCTCCTACAATGAGCAGTTCTTC. Protein: CASSDSNWTSSYNEQFF.